This TCR beta chain comes out of a study of cytomegalovirus exposure and HLA in healthy donors. General study points: A later analysis linked a missense variant in DCLRE1C to the trimming of TCR beta V and J genes.

V was trimmed by 5 bases and J by 0 bases, leaving 16 bases between them. The CDR3 has 16 amino acids. Germline values: CDR1 SGHKS, CDR2 YYEKEE (reference sequence). 13 Jbeta primers and 60 Vbeta primers were used for the PCR. The method was immunoSEQ multiplex PCR; TCRdb's version includes in-frame clones alone and lacks a portion of them. The sample yields 64,000 or so clones, less than 75% seen once. This clone was detected a few times. Its specificity is unknown. Sequenced input: PBMCs. The receptor was derived from a man between 35 and 55 years old in good health and CMV-seropositive. This rearrangement joins TRBV5-5 to TRBJ2-3; unclear D gene. CDR3 loop: CASSSQVIASTDTQYF. For the CDR3, the DNA is TGTGCCAGCAGTTCGCAGGTGATCGCTAGCACAGATACGCAGTATTTT.